Sequencing of this T cell receptor beta chain was carried out in a study of spatial heterogeneity in lung cancer. This clonotype was counted ten times or more. Its antigen is as yet unknown. V was trimmed by 1 base and J by 10 bases, leaving 8 bases between them. This CDR3 region has 12 residues. The V gene's germline CDR1 is SGHTA and CDR2 FQGNSA. General observations from the study: There were more appearances of ubiquitous expanded tumor TCRs in blood at resection than at follow-up.

One entry per CDR3 protein, called by TCRdb with MiXCR from the 5' RACE reads. This sample has some 41,000 distinct CDR3 sequences; over 9.5% occur once, and the top ten carry 17%. Time point specified: blood at routine non-recurrence follow-up after resection. No cell sorting; template was whole RNA from tumor, lung tissue or PBMC. Sequences were derived from PBMCs, sampled at follow-up. The receptor was derived from a female donor with early-stage non-small cell lung cancer. The rearrangement joins TRBV7-2 to TRBJ2-1; D is unresolved. The CDR3 coding sequence is TGTGCCAGCAGCTTAGAGGGCGGCGAGCAGTTCTTC. Its translation: CASSLEGGEQFF.